This record looks at one TCR beta chain sequence and its context. This entry comes from a study of early T cells in non-severe SARS-CoV-2 infection. TCRdb fed the 5' RACE reads into MiXCR, producing one record per CDR3 protein. Of fewer than 30,000 distinct CDR3 sequences listed, 3.5% to 5% are singletons. Deletions cut 5 bases from V and 1 base from J, with 8 bases between. CDR1 and CDR2 (germline): SNHLY, FYNNEI. The CDR3 has 13 amino acids. This receptor was taken from an adult who was a healthcare worker with PCR-confirmed SARS-CoV-2 infection or an uninfected control (not recorded which). The rearrangement uses TRBV2 and TRBJ2-5; D might be TRBD2 (6 bases). The sequenced sample consisted of whole blood. CDR3 DNA: TGTGCCAGCAGTATAGCGGCCCAAGAGACCCAGTACTTC. It is translated as CASSIAAQETQYF. The full variable domain, with the rest looked up from reference TRBV2 and TRBJ2-5, is EPEVTQTPSHQVTQMGQEVILRCVPISNHLYFYWYRQILGQKVEFLVSFYNNEISEKSEIFDDQFSVERPDGSNFTLKIRSTKLEDSAMYFCASSIAAQETQYFGPGTRLLVL.